The clone carrying this T cell receptor beta chain was observed many times. As yet, its antigen is unknown. These data come from a study of metastatic and nonmetastatic thyroid tumors. This CDR3 spans 14 amino acids. Germline assignment: CDR1 DFQATT and CDR2 SNEGSKA (reference sequence). The V end was cut by 5 bases, the J end by 3 bases, with 17 bases between. Per the authors' pipeline: The study built a papillary thyroid cancer distant-metastasis classifier from CDR3 differences across clinicopathological groups. TCRdb called clones again from the PCR reads with MiXCR. These V and J calls derive from TCRdb rather than the authors' analysis. Here the sample spans 30,000 to 35,000 clones, approximately 16% being singletons. Before thyroid surgery, none of the patients had received any treatment. Study observations and caveats: Malignant thyroid tumors reportedly had TCR beta diversity that was significantly higher than in benign nodules, in blood and tumor.

V gene TRBV20-1 combines with J gene TRBJ2-7; no clear D. The receptor was derived from a male donor with papillary thyroid cancer or a benign thyroid nodule (not recorded which). Some clones in this sample may be carry-over from other donors' samples. Sequenced material: blood. The CDR3 reads CSALLLRYGYEQYF. The CDR3 nucleotides read TGCAGTGCTCTTCTCCTGCGATACGGCTACGAGCAGTACTTC.